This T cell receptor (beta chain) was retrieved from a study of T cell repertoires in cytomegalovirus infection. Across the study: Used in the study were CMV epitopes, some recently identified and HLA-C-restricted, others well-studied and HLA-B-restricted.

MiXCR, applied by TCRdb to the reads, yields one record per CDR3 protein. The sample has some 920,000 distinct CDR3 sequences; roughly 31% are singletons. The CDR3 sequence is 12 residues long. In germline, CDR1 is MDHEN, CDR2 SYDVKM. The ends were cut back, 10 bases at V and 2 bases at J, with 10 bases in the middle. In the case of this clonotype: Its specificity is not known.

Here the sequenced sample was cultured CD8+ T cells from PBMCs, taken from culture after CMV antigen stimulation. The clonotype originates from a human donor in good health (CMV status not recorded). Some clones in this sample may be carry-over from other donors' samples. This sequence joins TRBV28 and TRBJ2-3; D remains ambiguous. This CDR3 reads CATEDTTDTQYF. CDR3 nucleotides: TGTGCCACCGAAGACACCACAGATACGCAGTATTTT.